The TCR beta chain under discussion was sequenced for a study of T cells in tumors after PD-1 blockade. Study background: Excluded were patients with checkpoint blockade, immunosuppressants, or radiotherapy or other anti-cancer therapy within 4 weeks. On average, peripheral blood gave about 120,000 TCR templates and about 40,000 unique clonotypes.

Input was about 616 ng to 6,500 ng of genomic DNA from tumor or blood. This clone was detected only a few times. V dropped 6 bases and J dropped 0 bases, with 10 bases sitting between them. Germline lookup yields CDR1 SGHDT and CDR2 YYEEEE. The CDR3 loop spans 14 amino acids. Libraries were prepared by immunoSEQ multiplex PCR; TCRdb keeps only in-frame clonotypes and omits some of them. Altogether 60,000 to 65,000 clones are present, approximately 79% being singletons, with the ten largest covering around 5%. This chain connects TRBV5-6 to TRBJ2-1; unclear D gene. This receptor was taken from a human donor with basal cell carcinoma. The sample here was PBMCs, taken after anti-PD-1 treatment. CDR3 DNA: TGTGCCAGCACGCATCCCAGCTCCTACAATGAGCAGTTCTTC. Translated, it gives CASTHPSSYNEQFF.